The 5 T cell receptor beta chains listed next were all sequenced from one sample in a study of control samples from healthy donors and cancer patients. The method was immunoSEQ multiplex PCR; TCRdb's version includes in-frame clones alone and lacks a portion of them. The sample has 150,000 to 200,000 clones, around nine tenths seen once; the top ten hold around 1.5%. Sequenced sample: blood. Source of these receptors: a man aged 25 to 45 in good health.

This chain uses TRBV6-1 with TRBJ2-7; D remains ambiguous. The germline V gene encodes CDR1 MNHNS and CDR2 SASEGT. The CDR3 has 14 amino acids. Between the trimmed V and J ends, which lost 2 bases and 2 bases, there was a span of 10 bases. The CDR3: CASSEISAAYEQYF. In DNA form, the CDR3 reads TGTGCCAGCAGTGAAATATCGGCAGCCTACGAGCAGTACTTC.

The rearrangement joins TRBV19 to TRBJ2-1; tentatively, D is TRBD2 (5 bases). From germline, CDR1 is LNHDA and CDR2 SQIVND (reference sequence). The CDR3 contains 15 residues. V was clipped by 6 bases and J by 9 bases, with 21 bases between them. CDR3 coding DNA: TGTGCCAGTAGCCGACGGGAAACTCTCGGGTCTGAGCAGTTCTTC. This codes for CASSRRETLGSEQFF.

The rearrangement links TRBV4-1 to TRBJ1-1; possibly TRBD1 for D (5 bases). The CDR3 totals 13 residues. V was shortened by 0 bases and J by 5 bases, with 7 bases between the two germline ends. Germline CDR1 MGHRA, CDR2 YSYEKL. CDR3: CASSQEGGTEAFF. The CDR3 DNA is TGCGCCAGCAGCCAAGAGGGGGGGACTGAAGCTTTCTTT.

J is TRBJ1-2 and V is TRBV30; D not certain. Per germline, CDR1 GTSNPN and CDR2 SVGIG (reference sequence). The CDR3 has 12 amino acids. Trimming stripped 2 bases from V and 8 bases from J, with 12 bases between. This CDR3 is CAWSIVLGGYTF. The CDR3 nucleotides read TGTGCCTGGAGTATAGTCCTAGGAGGCTACACCTTC.

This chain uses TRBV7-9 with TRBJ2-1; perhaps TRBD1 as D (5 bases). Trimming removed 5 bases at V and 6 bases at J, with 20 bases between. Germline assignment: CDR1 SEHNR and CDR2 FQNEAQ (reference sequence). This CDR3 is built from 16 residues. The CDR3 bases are TGTGCCAGCAGCCTACCGGGCGGCAGGGCAGGCAATGAGCAGTTCTTC. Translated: CASSLPGGRAGNEQFF.